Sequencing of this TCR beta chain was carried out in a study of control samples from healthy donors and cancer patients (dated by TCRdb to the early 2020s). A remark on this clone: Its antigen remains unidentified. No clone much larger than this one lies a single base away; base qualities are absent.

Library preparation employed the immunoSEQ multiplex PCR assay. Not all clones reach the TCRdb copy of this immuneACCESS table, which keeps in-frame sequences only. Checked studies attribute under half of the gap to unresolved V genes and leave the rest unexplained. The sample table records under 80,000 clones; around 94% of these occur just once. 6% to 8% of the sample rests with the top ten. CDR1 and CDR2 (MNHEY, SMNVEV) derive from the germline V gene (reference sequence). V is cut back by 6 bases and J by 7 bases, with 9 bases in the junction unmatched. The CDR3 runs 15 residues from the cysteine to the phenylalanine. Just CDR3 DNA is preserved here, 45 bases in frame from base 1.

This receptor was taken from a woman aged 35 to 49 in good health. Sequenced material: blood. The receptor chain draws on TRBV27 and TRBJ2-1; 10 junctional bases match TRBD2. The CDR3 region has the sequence CASSLERGGINEQFF. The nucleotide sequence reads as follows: TGTGCCAGCAGCTTGGAGCGGGGGGGCATAAATGAGCAGTTCTTC.